This entry concerns a single T cell receptor (beta chain). Its cognate antigen is unknown. The CDR3 runs 15 residues. The V end lost 5 bases, the J end lost 6 bases, and 17 bases lay between the germline ends. Germline loops: CDR1 SGHTA, CDR2 FQGNSA. This record belongs to a study of shared clonotypes between healthy human individuals. Whole-study results and caveats: Rarefaction exposed incomplete sorted-subset sequencing despite large depth. Naive subsets generally exceeded memory subsets in estimated richness.

Sorted-subset replicate PCR reactions contained 200 to 250 ng DNA, corresponding to about 30,000 T cell genomes. Data came from immunoSEQ multiplex PCR; TCRdb stores just in-frame clones and leaves some out. The profile shows some 1,600,000 clones, nearly 99% of them singletons. The specimen was naive CD4+ T cells sorted from blood. The subset: CD45RA+ positively selected. The chain uses TRBV7-2 and TRBJ1-5, with a tentative D call TRBD1 (5 bases). The receptor was derived from a man aged 25-45 years in good health. Here the CDR3 DNA reads TGTGCCAGCAGCCAAGTTCCGGGGGGGGGTCAGCCCCAGCATTTT. This sequence encodes CASSQVPGGGQPQHF.